The 14 T cell receptor beta chains below all came from one sample that was sequenced in a study of immune evolution from preneoplasia to lung adenocarcinoma. TCRdb's copy holds only in-frame clones and misses some; the assay was immunoSEQ multiplex PCR. The sample includes 8,000 to 9,000 clones, 65% to 90% of them seen just once. The specimen was FFPE minimally invasive lung adenocarcinoma tissue. The receptors were gathered from a donor at least 70 years old with lung adenocarcinoma.

The rearrangement links TRBV7-2 to TRBJ2-1; 8 positions agree with TRBD2. Trimming took 0 bases from V and 7 from J; bases not matched to a gene: 17. The CDR3 covers 19 residues. CDR1 and CDR2 from the germline V gene are SGHTA and FQGNSA. The CDR3 loop is CASSLALRGAGLAVNEQFF. The CDR3 region has the DNA TGTGCCAGCAGCTTAGCGCTCAGGGGCGCAGGACTAGCAGTAAATGAGCAGTTCTTC.

The CDR3 DNA follows: TGCGCCAGCAGCCATGGTCAGGGGAGGTACACCGGGGAGCTGTTTTTT. Protein sequence: CASSHGQGRYTGELFF. V is TRBV4-1 and J is TRBJ2-2; either TRBD1 or TRBD2 may fit D (6 bases each). Germline V gene lookup returns CDR1 MGHRA and CDR2 YSYEKL. The CDR3 has 16 residues. The germline V and J ends were trimmed by 3 bases and 3 bases, with 14 bases remaining between them.

The chain couples TRBV7-9 to TRBJ1-1; 8 nucleotides agree with TRBD1. The CDR3 is 16 amino acids. J lost 1 base, V lost 0 bases, and 4 bases had no gene match. The germline gives CDR1 SEHNR, CDR2 FQNEAQ (reference sequence). DNA of the CDR3: TGTGCCAGCAGCTTAGCGCAGGGGGCTCCGAACACTGAAGCTTTCTTT. Encoded protein: CASSLAQGAPNTEAFF.

The V call is TRBV30, the J call TRBJ2-7; 9 positions agree with TRBD1. The CDR3 extends over 14 amino acids. V lost 5 bases, J lost 2 bases, and 7 bases stayed unmatched. Germline-derived CDR1 and CDR2 are GTSNPN and SVGIG (reference sequence). In DNA form, the CDR3 reads TGTGCCTGGTTGAGCCGGGACAGGGCCTACGAGCAGTACTTC. Translation: CAWLSRDRAYEQYF.

The V call is TRBV5-1, the J call TRBJ2-2, with a weak D call TRBD1 (6 bases). Trimming stripped 3 bases from V and 5 bases from J, with 17 bases between. Germline V gives CDR1 SGHRS, CDR2 YFSETQ. The CDR3 totals 16 residues. The CDR3 sequence: CASSSRDMGGTGELFF. CDR3 DNA: TGCGCCAGCAGCTCCCGGGACATGGGCGGGACCGGGGAGCTGTTTTTT. Full variable domain (remainder filled in from reference TRBV5-1 and TRBJ2-2): KAGVTQTPRYLIKTRGQQVTLSCSPISGHRSVSWYQQTPGQGLQFLFEYFSETQRNKGNFPGRFSGRQFSNSRSEMNVSTLELGDSALYLCASSSRDMGGTGELFFGEGSRLTVL.

V is TRBV19 and J is TRBJ2-1; perhaps TRBD2 as D (5 bases). Germline CDR1 is LNHDA and CDR2 is SQIVND (reference sequence). Trimming pared 8 bases from V and 0 bases from J, leaving 14 bases between. The CDR3 consists of 15 residues. The CDR3 bases are TGTGCCAGTGCTCGCGGGCCAAGCTCCTACAATGAGCAGTTCTTC. This encodes CASARGPSSYNEQFF.

The chain has TRBV14 and TRBJ2-2; no reliable D call. The CDR3 totals 16 residues. From germline, CDR1 is SGHDN and CDR2 FVKESK. The V gene lost 1 base and the J gene lost 2 bases, with 11 bases spanning the gap. CDR3 coding DNA: TGTGCCAGCAGCCAAGTCGGAGCTTTTAACACCGGGGAGCTGTTTTTT. It encodes CASSQVGAFNTGELFF.

In this sample, this clone turned up once. This sequence joins TRBV18 and TRBJ2-1; D unclear. With 2 bases removed from V and 2 bases from J, the gap between germline ends came to 7 bases. CDR3 size: 14 residues. Per the germline V gene, CDR1 is KGHSH and CDR2 is LQKENI. CDR3 sequence (DNA): TGTGCCAGCTCACCAAGGGCCGCCTACAATGAGCAGTTCTTC. Its translation is CASSPRAAYNEQFF.

As DNA, the CDR3 is TGTGCCAGCAGTAACTACAGGGGGAATGAAAAACTGTTTTTT. Translating gives CASSNYRGNEKLFF. This chain connects TRBV6-5 to TRBJ1-4; TRBD1 agrees at 8 bases. Germline V CDR1 and CDR2: MNHEY, SVGAGI. V shed 5 bases and J 5 bases; nucleotides not matched to a gene: 4. The CDR3 covers 14 residues.

The chain combines TRBV28 with TRBJ2-1; TRBD2 might be the D (6 bases). The CDR3 is 14 amino acids. Looked up from germline, CDR1 is MDHEN and CDR2 is SYDVKM. Trimming removed 6 bases from V and 4 bases from J, with 13 bases in between. The CDR3 DNA is TGTGCCAGCAGGGGGAGGACAACGTACAATGAGCAGTTCTTC. Translation gives CASRGRTTYNEQFF. Full variable domain (remainder filled in from reference TRBV28 and TRBJ2-1): DVKVTQSSRYLVKRTGEKVFLECVQDMDHENMFWYRQDPGLGLRLIYFSYDVKMKEKGDIPEGYSVSREKKERFSLILESASTNQTSMYLCASRGRTTYNEQFFGPGTRLTVL.

The V gene is TRBV21-1, the J gene TRBJ1-2. TRBV21-1 is a pseudogene locus. There are 14 residues in the CDR3. The CDR3 coding sequence is TGTGCCAGCAGCAAAGCGCCACGGAACTATGGCTACACCTTC. Amino acid sequence: CASSKAPRNYGYTF.

The CDR3 DNA reads as TGTGCCAGCTCACTGCAGGGGGACAGGGTTTCCGATACGCAGTATTTT. Translated, it gives CASSLQGDRVSDTQYF. V gene TRBV18 combines with J gene TRBJ2-3; 9 nucleotides line up with TRBD1. This CDR3 region has 16 residues. The germline CDR1 and CDR2 sequences are KGHSH and LQKENI. Losses at the gene ends were 4 bases for V and 6 bases for J; bases not matched to a gene: 11. Using reference TRBV18 and TRBJ2-3 for the parts outside the CDR3, the full variable domain is NAGVMQNPRHLVRRRGQEARLRCSPMKGHSHVYWYRQLPEEGLKFMVYLQKENIIDESGMPKERFSAEFPKEGPSILRIQQVVRGDSAAYFCASSLQGDRVSDTQYFGPGTRLTVL.

This clone appeared once. The genes are TRBV30 and TRBJ2-6; tentative D call: TRBD1 (6 bases). This CDR3 has 20 amino acids. Germline lookup yields CDR1 GTSNPN and CDR2 SVGIG (reference sequence). Trimming cost V 3 bases and J 1 base, with 25 bases left between them. The CDR3 region is CAWSRKTGSSTLSGANVLTF. The CDR3 DNA follows: TGTGCCTGGAGCCGGAAAACAGGGTCATCTACTTTATCTGGGGCCAACGTCCTGACTTTC. The whole variable domain, remainder taken from reference TRBV30 and TRBJ2-6, is SQTIHQWPATLVQPVGSPLSLECTVEGTSNPNLYWYRQAAGRGLQLLFYSVGIGQISSEVPQNLSASRPQDRQFILSSKKLLLSDSGFYLCAWSRKTGSSTLSGANVLTFGAGSRLTVL.

This clone turned up a few times. The chain links TRBV7-6 to TRBJ2-1; weak D call: TRBD2 (5 bases). Looked up from germline, CDR1 is SGHVS and CDR2 is FNYEAQ. There are 13 residues in the CDR3. V lost 5 bases to trimming and J lost 3 bases, with 8 bases between them. The CDR3 region has the DNA TGTGCCAGCAGCCGCAGCGGCTACAATGAGCAGTTCTTC. Translating gives CASSRSGYNEQFF.